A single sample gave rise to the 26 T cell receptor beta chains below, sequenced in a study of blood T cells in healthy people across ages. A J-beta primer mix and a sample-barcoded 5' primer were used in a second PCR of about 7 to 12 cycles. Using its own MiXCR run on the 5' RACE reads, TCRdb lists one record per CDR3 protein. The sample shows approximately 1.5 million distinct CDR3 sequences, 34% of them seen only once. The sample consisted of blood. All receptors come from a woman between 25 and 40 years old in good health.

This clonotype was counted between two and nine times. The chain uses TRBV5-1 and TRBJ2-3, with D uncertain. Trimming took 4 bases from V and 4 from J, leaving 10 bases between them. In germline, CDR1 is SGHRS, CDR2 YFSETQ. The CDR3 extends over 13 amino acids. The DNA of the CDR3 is TGCGCCAGCAGCCCTAGTCCCCCAGATACGCAGTATTTT. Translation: CASSPSPPDTQYF.

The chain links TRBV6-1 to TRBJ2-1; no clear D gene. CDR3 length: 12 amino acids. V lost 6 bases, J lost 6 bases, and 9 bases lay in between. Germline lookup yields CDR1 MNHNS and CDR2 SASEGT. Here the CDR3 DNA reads TGTGCCAGCAGGTTAAGTCCCAATGAGCAGTTCTTC. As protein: CASRLSPNEQFF.

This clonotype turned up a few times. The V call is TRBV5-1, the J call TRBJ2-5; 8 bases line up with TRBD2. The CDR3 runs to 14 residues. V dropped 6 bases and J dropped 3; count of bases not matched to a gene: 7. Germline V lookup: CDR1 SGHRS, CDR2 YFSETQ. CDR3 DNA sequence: TGCGCCAGCAATCCGGGGGGGAGGGAAGAGACCCAGTACTTC. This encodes CASNPGGREETQYF.

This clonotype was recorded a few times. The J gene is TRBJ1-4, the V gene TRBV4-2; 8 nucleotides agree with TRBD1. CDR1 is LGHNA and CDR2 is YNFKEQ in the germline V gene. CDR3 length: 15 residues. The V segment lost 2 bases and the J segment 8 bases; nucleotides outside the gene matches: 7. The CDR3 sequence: CASSQPRQGTEKLFF. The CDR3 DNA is TGTGCCAGCAGCCAACCCAGACAGGGGACGGAAAAACTGTTTTTT.

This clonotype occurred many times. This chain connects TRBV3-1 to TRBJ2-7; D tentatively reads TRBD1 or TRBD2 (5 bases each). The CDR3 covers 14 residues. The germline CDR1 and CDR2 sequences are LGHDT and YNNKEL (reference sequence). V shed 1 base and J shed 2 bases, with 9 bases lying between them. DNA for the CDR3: TGTGCCAGCAGCCAAGGGGACGGAACCTACGAGCAGTACTTC. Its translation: CASSQGDGTYEQYF.

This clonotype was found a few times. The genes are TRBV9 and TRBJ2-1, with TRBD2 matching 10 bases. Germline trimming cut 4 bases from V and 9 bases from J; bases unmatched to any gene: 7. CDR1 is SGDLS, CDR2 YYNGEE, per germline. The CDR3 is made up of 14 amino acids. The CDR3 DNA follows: TGTGCCAGCAGCCCCGGGACTAGCGACCTTGAGCAGTTCTTC. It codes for CASSPGTSDLEQFF.

CDR3 coding DNA: TGTGCCAGCAGTCGCCCCGGGACTAGCGCCACGTTCATGACTTTC. Translating it yields CASSRPGTSATFMTF. V gene TRBV28 combines with J gene TRBJ2-6, with 10 bases identical to TRBD2. CDR1 is MDHEN and CDR2 is SYDVKM in the germline V gene. CDR3 length equals 15 residues. After removal of 5 bases from V and 17 bases from J, the junction contained 15 bases not matched to a gene.

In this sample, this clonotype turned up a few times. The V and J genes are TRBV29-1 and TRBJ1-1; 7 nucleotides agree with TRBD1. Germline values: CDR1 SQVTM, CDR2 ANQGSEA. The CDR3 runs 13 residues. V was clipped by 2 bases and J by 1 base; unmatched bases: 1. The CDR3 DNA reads TGCAGCGTTGAAAACAGGGGGAACACTGAAGCTTTCTTT. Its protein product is CSVENRGNTEAFF.

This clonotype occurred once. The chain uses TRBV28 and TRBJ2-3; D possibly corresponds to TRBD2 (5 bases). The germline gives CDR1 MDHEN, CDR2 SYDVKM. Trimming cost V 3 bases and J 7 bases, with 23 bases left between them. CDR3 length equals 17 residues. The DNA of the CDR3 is TGTGCCAGCAGTTTCGCACCTAGCATACGCCATTCGAATACGCAGTATTTT. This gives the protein CASSFAPSIRHSNTQYF.

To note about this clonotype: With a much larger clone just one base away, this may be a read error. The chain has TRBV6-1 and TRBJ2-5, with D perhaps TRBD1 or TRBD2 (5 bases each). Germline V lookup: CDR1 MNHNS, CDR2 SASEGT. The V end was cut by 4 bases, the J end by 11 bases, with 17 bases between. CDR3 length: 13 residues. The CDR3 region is CASSVLGRNEQYF. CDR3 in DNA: TGTGCCAGCAGTGTTCTGGGACGGAATGAGCAGTACTTC.

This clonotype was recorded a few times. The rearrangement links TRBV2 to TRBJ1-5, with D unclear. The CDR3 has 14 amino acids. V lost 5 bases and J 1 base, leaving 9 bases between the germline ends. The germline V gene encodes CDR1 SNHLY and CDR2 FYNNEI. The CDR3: CASSLAASNQPQHF. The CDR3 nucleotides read TGTGCCAGCAGTTTGGCAGCGAGCAATCAGCCCCAGCATTTT.

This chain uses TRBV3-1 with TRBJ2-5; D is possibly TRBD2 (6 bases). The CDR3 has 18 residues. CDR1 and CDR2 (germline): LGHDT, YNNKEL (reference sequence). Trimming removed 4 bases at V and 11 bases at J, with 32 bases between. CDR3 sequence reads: CASSPRFVLGGPPREQYF. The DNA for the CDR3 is TGTGCCAGCAGCCCAAGATTTGTACTAGGCGGGCCTCCTCGGGAGCAGTACTTC.

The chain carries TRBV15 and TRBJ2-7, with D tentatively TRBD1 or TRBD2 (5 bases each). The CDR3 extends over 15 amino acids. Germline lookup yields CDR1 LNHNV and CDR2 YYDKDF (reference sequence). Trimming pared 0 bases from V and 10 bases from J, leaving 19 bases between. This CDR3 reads CATSRDWGTVQLQYF. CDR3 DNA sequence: TGTGCCACCAGCAGAGATTGGGGGACGGTTCAGCTTCAGTACTTC.

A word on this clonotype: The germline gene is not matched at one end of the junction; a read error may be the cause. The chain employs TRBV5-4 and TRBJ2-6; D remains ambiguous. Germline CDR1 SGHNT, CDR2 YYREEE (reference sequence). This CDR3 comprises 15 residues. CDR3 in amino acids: CASSFVGSGTNVLTF. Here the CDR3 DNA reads TGTGCCAGCAGCTTCGTCGGCTCTGGGACCAACGTCCTGACTTTC.

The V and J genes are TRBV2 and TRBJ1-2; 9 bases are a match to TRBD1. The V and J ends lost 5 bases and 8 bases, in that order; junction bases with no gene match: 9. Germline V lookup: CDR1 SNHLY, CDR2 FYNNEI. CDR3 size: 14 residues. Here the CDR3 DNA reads TGTGCCAGCAGTCAACAGGGGGCACTCAACGGCTACACCTTC. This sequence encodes CASSQQGALNGYTF.

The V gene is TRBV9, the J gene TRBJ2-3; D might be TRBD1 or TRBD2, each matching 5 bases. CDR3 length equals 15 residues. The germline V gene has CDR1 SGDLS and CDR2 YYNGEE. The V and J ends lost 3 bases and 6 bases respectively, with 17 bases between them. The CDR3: CASSARDGDGDTQYF. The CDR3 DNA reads TGTGCCAGCAGCGCCCGGGACGGGGACGGGGATACGCAGTATTTT.

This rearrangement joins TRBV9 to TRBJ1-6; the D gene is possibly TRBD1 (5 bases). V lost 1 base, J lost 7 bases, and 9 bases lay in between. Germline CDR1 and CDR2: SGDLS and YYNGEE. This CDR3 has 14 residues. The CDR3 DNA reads TGTGCCAGCAGCGTAAACCAGGGAAATTCACCCCTCCACTTT. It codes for CASSVNQGNSPLHF.

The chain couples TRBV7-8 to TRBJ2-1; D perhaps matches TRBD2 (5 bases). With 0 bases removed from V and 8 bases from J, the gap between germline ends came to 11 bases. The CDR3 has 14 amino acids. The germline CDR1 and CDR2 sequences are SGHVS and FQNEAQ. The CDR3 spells CASSLAIGVHEQFF. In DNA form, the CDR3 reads TGTGCCAGCAGCTTAGCCATCGGGGTCCATGAGCAGTTCTTC.

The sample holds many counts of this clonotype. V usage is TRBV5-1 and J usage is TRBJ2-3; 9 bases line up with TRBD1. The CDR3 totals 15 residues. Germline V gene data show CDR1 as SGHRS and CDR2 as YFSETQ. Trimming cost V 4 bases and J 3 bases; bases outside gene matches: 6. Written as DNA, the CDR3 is TGCGCCAGCAGCGCGGGACAGGGTCGTACAGATACGCAGTATTTT. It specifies CASSAGQGRTDTQYF. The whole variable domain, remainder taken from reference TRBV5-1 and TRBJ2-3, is KAGVTQTPRYLIKTRGQQVTLSCSPISGHRSVSWYQQTPGQGLQFLFEYFSETQRNKGNFPGRFSGRQFSNSRSEMNVSTLELGDSALYLCASSAGQGRTDTQYFGPGTRLTVL.

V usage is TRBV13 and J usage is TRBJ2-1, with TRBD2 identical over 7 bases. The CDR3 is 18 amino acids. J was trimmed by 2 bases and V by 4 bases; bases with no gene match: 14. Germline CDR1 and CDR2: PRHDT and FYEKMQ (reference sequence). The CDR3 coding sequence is TGTGCCAGCAGCTCACGACGGACTAGTCGTTCCCCCTACAATGAGCAGTTCTTC. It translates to CASSSRRTSRSPYNEQFF.

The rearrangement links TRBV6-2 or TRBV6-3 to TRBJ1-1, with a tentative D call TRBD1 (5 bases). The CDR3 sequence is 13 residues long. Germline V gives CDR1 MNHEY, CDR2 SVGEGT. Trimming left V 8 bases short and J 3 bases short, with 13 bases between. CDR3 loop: CASLGQPYTEAFF. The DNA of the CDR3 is TGTGCCAGCTTGGGGCAGCCATACACTGAAGCTTTCTTT.

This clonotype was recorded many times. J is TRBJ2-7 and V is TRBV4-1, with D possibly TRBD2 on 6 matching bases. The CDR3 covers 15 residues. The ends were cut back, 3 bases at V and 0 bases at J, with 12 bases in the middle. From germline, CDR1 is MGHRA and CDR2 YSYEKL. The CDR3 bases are TGCGCCAGCAGCCATGGAATAGCGGCCTCCTACGAGCAGTACTTC. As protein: CASSHGIAASYEQYF.

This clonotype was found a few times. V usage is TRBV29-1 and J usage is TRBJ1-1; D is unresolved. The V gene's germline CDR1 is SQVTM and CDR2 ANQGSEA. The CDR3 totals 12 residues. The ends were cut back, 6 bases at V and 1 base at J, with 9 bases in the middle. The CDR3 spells CSVLVTNTEAFF. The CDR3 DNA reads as TGCAGCGTGCTCGTAACGAACACTGAAGCTTTCTTT. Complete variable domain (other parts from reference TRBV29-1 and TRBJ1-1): SAVISQKPSRDICQRGTSLTIQCQVDSQVTMMFWYRQQPGQSLTLIATANQGSEATYESGFVIDKFPISRPNLTFSTLTVSNMSPEDSSIYLCSVLVTNTEAFFGQGTRLTVV.

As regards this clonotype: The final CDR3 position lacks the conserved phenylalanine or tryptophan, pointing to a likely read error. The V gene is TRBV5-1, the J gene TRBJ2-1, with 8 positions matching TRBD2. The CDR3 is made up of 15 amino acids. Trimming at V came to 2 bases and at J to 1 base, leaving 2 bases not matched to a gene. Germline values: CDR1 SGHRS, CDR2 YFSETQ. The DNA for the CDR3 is TGCGCCAGCAGCTTCACGGGGGGGTCCTACAATGAGCAGTTCTGC. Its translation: CASSFTGGSYNEQFC.

The CDR3 coding sequence is TGTGCCACCAGTGGGCAGGGGGCCCAGCCCCAGCATTTT. Translating gives CATSGQGAQPQHF. The chain employs TRBV24-1 and TRBJ1-5; 8 positions match TRBD1. Germline V gives CDR1 KGHDR, CDR2 SFDVKD. The CDR3 spans 13 residues. Trimming cost V 5 bases and J 7 bases; bases outside gene matches: 3.

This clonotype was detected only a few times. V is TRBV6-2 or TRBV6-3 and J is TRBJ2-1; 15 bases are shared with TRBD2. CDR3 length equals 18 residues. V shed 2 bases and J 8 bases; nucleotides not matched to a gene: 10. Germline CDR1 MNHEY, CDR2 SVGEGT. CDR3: CASSYQIRTSGGVYEQFF. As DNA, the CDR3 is TGTGCCAGCAGTTACCAAATAAGGACTAGCGGGGGGGTCTATGAGCAGTTCTTC.